This T cell receptor beta chain derives from a study of molecular identifiers for immune sequencing clone quantification. Study conclusions and caveats: For effector cells, clones above 20 RNA copies held over 99% of molecules; for naive cells, under 1%. Highly expanded clone sizes could be underestimated through barcode sharing by identical TCR molecules.

Sorted cell numbers of roughly 17,000 to 1,000,000, with 10%, 30% or 50% RNA, served as input for naive CD8 libraries. This clonotype was seen more than once but under ten times. Antigen specificity is unknown. Methods described previously, with TCR primers listed, were used for bulk TCR libraries. MiXCR, run by TCRdb on the PCR reads, gives a single entry per CDR3 protein. This sample has more than 450,000 distinct CDR3 sequences, with about a quarter found just once. Germline CDR1 is SEHNR and CDR2 is FQNEAQ (reference sequence). This CDR3 contains 17 residues. V dropped 8 bases and J dropped 2; count of bases not matched to a gene: 11.

Sequencing was carried out using naive CD8+ T cells from blood, with Jurkat cell RNA spiked in. Indicated subset: FACS-sorted CD8+CD4-CCR7+CD45RA+ naive T cells. This TCR came from a human donor in good health. Some libraries in this study had Jurkat cell RNA spiked in. V gene TRBV7-9 combines with J gene TRBJ2-4; the match to TRBD2 covers 11 bases. The CDR3 protein is CASSGTSGSDSKNIQYF. As DNA, the CDR3 is TGTGCCAGCTCCGGGACTAGCGGTTCCGATTCCAAAAACATTCAGTACTTC.